Shown below are 18 T cell receptor beta chains from a single sample sequenced in a study of cytomegalovirus exposure and HLA in healthy donors. Method: immunoSEQ multiplex PCR; TCRdb's copy keeps in-frame clones and lacks some. The profile covers tens of thousands of clones, with around 94% appearing a single time and 2% to 2.5% taken by the ten largest. The sequenced sample consisted of PBMCs. These receptors were obtained from a woman between 18 and 29 years old in good health and CMV-seronegative.

The DNA of the CDR3 is TGTGCCAGTAGTATGGTCGGACTAGCGGGACGCACCGGGGAGCTGTTTTTT. Encoded protein: CASSMVGLAGRTGELFF. The J gene is TRBJ2-2, the V gene TRBV19; TRBD2 aligns across 12 bases. Germline V gene data show CDR1 as LNHDA and CDR2 as SQIVND (reference sequence). With 3 bases clipped from V and 4 bases from J, the junction kept 6 bases outside the gene matches. CDR3 size: 17 residues.

CDR3 amino acids: CASSQTRGAQETQYF. The CDR3, as DNA: TGTGCCAGCAGCCAAACCAGGGGAGCCCAAGAGACCCAGTACTTC. This chain uses TRBV6-1 with TRBJ2-5; possibly TRBD1 for D (6 bases). Trimming left V 6 bases short and J 1 base short, with 15 bases between. CDR1 MNHNS and CDR2 SASEGT come from the germline V gene. This CDR3 is built from 15 residues.

The gene calls are TRBV18 and TRBJ2-2; perhaps TRBD2 as D (6 bases). Germline V gene lookup returns CDR1 KGHSH and CDR2 LQKENI. CDR3 length: 15 residues. Deletions cut 6 bases from V and 4 bases from J, with 15 bases between. The CDR3 sequence is CASSPPPGGTGELFF. The CDR3 coding sequence is TGTGCCAGCTCTCCTCCTCCCGGGGGCACCGGGGAGCTGTTTTTT.

V usage is TRBV7-9 and J usage is TRBJ1-4; tentative D call: TRBD1 (6 bases). Germline lookup yields CDR1 SEHNR and CDR2 FQNEAQ (reference sequence). Trimming took 5 bases from V and 4 from J, leaving 20 bases between them. CDR3 size: 17 residues. Here the CDR3 reads CASSTRGHSSGNEKLFF. DNA for the CDR3: TGTGCCAGCAGCACCAGGGGCCACTCTTCGGGTAATGAAAAACTGTTTTTT.

This clone occurred a few times. The chain is built from TRBV6-1 and TRBJ1-5; TRBD1 agrees at 11 bases. CDR3 length: 14 amino acids. From germline, CDR1 is MNHNS and CDR2 SASEGT. V lost 5 bases and J lost 5; bases outside the gene matches: 2. As DNA, the CDR3 is TGTGCCAGCAGTAGGACAGGGGGCCATCAGCCCCAGCATTTT. Its protein is CASSRTGGHQPQHF.

V gene TRBV4-3 combines with J gene TRBJ1-1, with a tentative D call TRBD1 (5 bases). V was clipped by 3 bases and J by 1 base, with 9 bases between them. There are 14 residues in the CDR3. Germline V gene lookup returns CDR1 LGHNA and CDR2 YSLEER. The CDR3 loop is CASSQEDRNTEAFF. In nucleotides, the CDR3 is TGCGCCAGCAGCCAGGAAGACAGGAACACTGAAGCTTTCTTT.

The chain couples TRBV5-6 to TRBJ2-7, with TRBD2 matching over 10 bases. The V and J ends lost 1 base and 0 bases, in that order; junction bases with no gene match: 7. The CDR3 is made up of 17 amino acids. Germline loops: CDR1 SGHDT, CDR2 YYEEEE. The CDR3 nucleotides read TGTGCCAGCAGCTTGTGGACTAGCGGAAGCAGCTCCTACGAGCAGTACTTC. Its protein is CASSLWTSGSSSYEQYF.

V gene TRBV6-6 combines with J gene TRBJ2-1; a weak D match, TRBD2 (5 bases). Trimming left V 7 bases short and J 6 bases short, with 16 bases between. Germline CDR1 and CDR2: MNHNY and SVGAGI (reference sequence). This CDR3 spans 14 amino acids. Written as DNA, the CDR3 is TGTGCCAGCAAGGCCGCTAGCCCCTCCAATGAGCAGTTCTTC. This encodes CASKAASPSNEQFF.

This chain links TRBV11-3 with TRBJ2-6; possibly TRBD1 for D (5 bases). CDR1 and CDR2 from the germline V gene are SGHNT and YENEEA. V was pared by 5 bases and J by 0 bases, with 11 bases between. The CDR3 consists of 16 residues. CDR3 protein: CASSPRQTSGANVLTF. CDR3 DNA sequence: TGTGCCAGCAGCCCGAGACAGACCTCTGGGGCCAACGTCCTGACTTTC.

This clone was recorded once. The chain is built from TRBV30 and TRBJ2-3; 11 positions agree with TRBD2. Germline trimming cut 7 bases from V and 4 bases from J; bases unmatched to any gene: 4. The germline V gene has CDR1 GTSNPN and CDR2 SVGIG (reference sequence). This CDR3 contains 13 residues. The CDR3 spells CASPGLAADTQYF. The CDR3 region has the DNA TGTGCCTCCCCGGGACTAGCGGCAGATACGCAGTATTTT. Drawing the rest from reference TRBV30 and TRBJ2-3, the complete variable domain is SQTIHQWPATLVQPVGSPLSLECTVEGTSNPNLYWYRQAAGRGLQLLFYSVGIGQISSEVPQNLSASRPQDRQFILSSKKLLLSDSGFYLCASPGLAADTQYFGPGTRLTVL.

The chain is built from TRBV7-8 and TRBJ1-4; D is uncertain. V was clipped by 5 bases and J by 7 bases, with 17 bases between them. There are 15 residues in the CDR3. CDR1 SGHVS and CDR2 FQNEAQ come from the germline V gene. The CDR3 is CASSPTIEGREKLFF. The DNA for the CDR3 is TGTGCCAGCAGCCCGACTATCGAGGGCCGTGAAAAACTGTTTTTT.

This chain links TRBV6-1 with TRBJ1-4, with D unresolved. With 6 bases removed from V and 6 bases from J, the gap between germline ends came to 11 bases. This CDR3 region has 13 residues. Germline V CDR1 and CDR2: MNHNS, SASEGT. CDR3 loop: CASSPTPHEKLFF. Written as DNA, the CDR3 is TGTGCCAGCAGCCCCACACCTCATGAAAAACTGTTTTTT.

The chain couples TRBV29-1 to TRBJ2-5; no clear D. Germline assignment: CDR1 SQVTM and CDR2 ANQGSEA. Trimming pared 7 bases from V and 5 bases from J, leaving 20 bases between. The CDR3 is 14 residues long. The CDR3 protein is CSADPTPGWETQYF. The DNA for the CDR3 is TGCAGCGCTGACCCGACTCCCGGGTGGGAGACCCAGTACTTC.

The gene calls are TRBV14 and TRBJ1-1; tentatively, D is TRBD1 (6 bases). There are 14 residues in the CDR3. Germline CDR1 and CDR2: SGHDN and FVKESK. Trimming took 4 bases from V and 9 from J, leaving 18 bases between them. CDR3 residues: CASSLGSYREKAFF. CDR3 DNA sequence: TGTGCCAGCAGCCTCGGGTCCTACAGGGAGAAAGCTTTCTTT.

J is TRBJ2-1 and V is TRBV28; 8 nucleotides align to TRBD2. Per germline, CDR1 MDHEN and CDR2 SYDVKM. The CDR3 is 15 residues long. J was trimmed by 2 bases and V by 6 bases; bases with no gene match: 6. DNA for the CDR3: TGTGCCAGCAGCTTCGGGAGGGGGACCTACAATGAGCAGTTCTTC. Translation: CASSFGRGTYNEQFF.

This clone is a singleton in its sample. The rearrangement joins TRBV19 to TRBJ2-1, with TRBD1 as a possible D gene (5 bases). The V gene's germline CDR1 is LNHDA and CDR2 SQIVND (reference sequence). The CDR3 has 14 residues. V lost 5 bases, J lost 7 bases, and 15 bases lay in between. This CDR3 reads CASSRTNGWNEQFF. The DNA of the CDR3 is TGTGCCAGTAGTCGGACAAATGGTTGGAATGAGCAGTTCTTC.

This clone was seen a handful of times. The V call is TRBV10-1, the J call TRBJ2-7; the D gene is possibly TRBD2 (5 bases). This CDR3 spans 13 amino acids. CDR1 is WNHNN and CDR2 is SYGVQD in the germline V gene (reference sequence). With 0 bases removed from V and 5 bases from J, the gap between germline ends came to 8 bases. CDR3: CASSESPGNEQYF. Here the CDR3 DNA reads TGCGCCAGCAGTGAGTCGCCCGGGAACGAGCAGTACTTC.

The chain has TRBV30 and TRBJ2-5, with 15 bases matching TRBD2. V shed 3 bases and J 2 bases; nucleotides not matched to a gene: 4. This CDR3 spans 16 amino acids. Germline V gene sequence: CDR1 GTSNPN, CDR2 SVGIG (reference sequence). The CDR3 coding sequence is TGTGCCTGGAGACCCGGACTAGCGGGGGGGCAAGAGACCCAGTACTTC. This gives the protein CAWRPGLAGGQETQYF.